The rows below give T cell receptor beta chains drawn from one sample of a study of immune heterogeneity within non-small cell lung tumors. A single record per CDR3 protein comes from TCRdb applying MiXCR to the multiplex PCR reads. The top ten hold roughly 50% of the sample, which has around 3,000 distinct CDR3 sequences, nearly 45% seen once. The material sequenced was lung tumor tissue. Every receptor here comes from a man aged 55 to 70 with non-small cell lung cancer. The CDR3 runs from the conserved cysteine through the conserved F or W. Fields, in order: D gene, J gene, clone size, V gene, CDR3 protein, CDR3 DNA. D genes are given only for firm matches. Rows give clone size only sometimes, using once, few, many, or a class for an expanded clone.

TRBD2	TRBJ2-3	.	TRBV7-9	CASSPYAGGRGGRALTQYF	TGTGCCAGCAGCCCCTATGCGGGGGGCAGGGGCGGGAGGGCCCTTACGCAGTATTTT
TRBD1	TRBJ1-2	few	TRBV12-3/TRBV12-4	CASSLADRPNYGYTF	TGTGCCAGCAGTTTAGCGGACAGGCCCAACTATGGCTACACCTTC
.	TRBJ2-3	.	TRBV29-1	CSVAVADTQYF	TGCAGCGTTGCAGTGGCAGATACGCAGTATTTT
TRBD1	TRBJ1-5	once	TRBV20-1	CSARDPLQGSNQPQHF	TGCAGTGCTAGAGACCCCCTACAGGGGAGCAATCAGCCCCAGCATTTT
TRBD1	TRBJ2-2	large	TRBV24-1	CATSDPGTGTTGELFF	TGTGCCACCAGTGATCCCGGGACAGGAACCACCGGGGAGCTGTTTTTT
.	TRBJ1-1	.	TRBV27	CASSFDRVNTEAFF	TGTGCCAGCAGTTTCGACCGGGTGAACACTGAAGCTTTCTTT
TRBD1	TRBJ1-2	.	TRBV2	CASSEYAGGGYTF	TGTGCCAGCAGTGAATACGCAGGGGGCGGCTACACCTTC
.	TRBJ1-4	many	TRBV7-9	CASSLNGDRTELTNEKLFF	TGTGCCAGCAGCTTAAACGGGGACCGGACAGAGCTAACTAATGAAAAACTGTTTTTT
.	TRBJ2-5	medium-sized	TRBV19	CASSTGWAGQETQYF	TGTGCCAGTAGTACGGGTTGGGCAGGACAAGAGACCCAGTACTTC
TRBD1	TRBJ1-1	medium-sized	TRBV29-1	CSVGQGVSTEAFF	TGCAGCGTTGGACAGGGGGTAAGCACTGAAGCTTTCTTT
.	TRBJ2-4	.	TRBV29-1	CSVEVRAGVTKNIQYF	TGCAGCGTTGAAGTCCGGGCCGGCGTTACCAAAAACATTCAGTACTTC
.	TRBJ2-3	.	TRBV6-2/TRBV6-3	CASSSAGRGNTQYF	TGTGCCAGCAGTTCCGCGGGGCGGGGTAATACGCAGTATTTT
.	TRBJ2-7	.	TRBV28	CASSLYLNPNRAIYEQYF	TGTGCCAGCAGTTTATACTTGAATCCTAACAGGGCCATCTACGAGCAGTACTTC
.	TRBJ1-5	.	TRBV28	CASTAAGYSNQPQHF	TGTGCCAGCACCGCGGCAGGGTATAGCAATCAGCCCCAGCATTTT
TRBD1	TRBJ2-7	.	TRBV28	CASSLAPGTVSYEQYF	TGTGCCAGCAGTTTAGCCCCCGGGACAGTCTCCTACGAGCAGTACTTC
.	TRBJ2-7	few	TRBV12-3/TRBV12-4	CASSGETYEQYF	TGTGCCAGCAGTGGGGAGACCTACGAGCAGTACTTC
.	TRBJ1-2	.	TRBV6-4	CASRPGGSYGYTF	TGTGCCAGCAGACCAGGCGGGAGCTATGGCTACACCTTC
TRBD2	TRBJ2-5	medium-sized	TRBV30	CAWSYQGLVGDRQETQYF	TGTGCCTGGAGTTATCAAGGACTAGTGGGAGATAGGCAAGAGACCCAGTACTTC
.	TRBJ1-4	few	TRBV2	CASNFRNEKPFF	TGTGCCAGCAACTTTAGAAATGAAAAACCGTTTTTT
.	TRBJ2-1	medium-sized	TRBV6-1	CASSGQGTYNEQFF	TGTGCCAGCAGTGGGCAGGGTACCTACAATGAGCAGTTCTTC
.	TRBJ1-5	medium-sized	TRBV15	CATSREDSSNQPQHF	TGTGCCACCAGCAGGGAAGACAGTAGCAATCAGCCCCAGCATTTT
TRBD2	TRBJ2-5	.	TRBV6-2/TRBV6-3	CASSYSKLEREREETQYF	TGTGCCAGCAGTTACTCGAAATTGGAGCGGGAGAGGGAGGAGACCCAGTACTTC
.	TRBJ2-1	few	TRBV2	CASSQRDEQFF	TGTGCCAGCAGTCAGAGGGATGAGCAGTTCTTC
.	TRBJ1-4	.	TRBV12-3/TRBV12-4	CASSPNEKLFF	TGTGCCAGCAGCCCTAATGAAAAACTGTTTTTT
.	TRBJ2-1	.	TRBV6-5	CASSLPALHFF	TGTGCCAGCAGCTTACCGGCACTCCATTTCTTC
.	TRBJ1-4	medium-sized	TRBV2	CASNFRNEKLFF	TGTGCCAGCAACTTTAGAAATGAAAAACTGTTTTTT
.	TRBJ1-1	medium-sized	TRBV11-3	CASSARQNTEAFF	TGTGCCAGCAGCGCACGACAGAACACTGAAGCTTTCTTT
.	TRBJ2-3	.	TRBV19	CASSPRVAYPTDTQYF	TGTGCCAGTAGCCCTCGAGTAGCGTACCCGACAGATACGCAGTATTTT
TRBD2	TRBJ2-7	medium-sized	TRBV7-2	CASSYTSGRFYEQYF	TGTGCCAGCAGCTATACTAGCGGGAGGTTCTACGAGCAGTACTTC
.	TRBJ2-5	.	TRBV6-4	CPNVPAVTPPSTWETQCF	TGTCCTAACGTGCCAGCAGTGACTCCTCCCTCTACGTGGGAGACCCAGTGCTTC
.	TRBJ1-5	.	TRBV14	CASSQDSRVGQPQHF	TGTGCCAGCAGCCAAGATTCTAGGGTTGGTCAGCCCCAGCATTTT
.	TRBJ1-5	once	TRBV28	CASSPQVSNQPQHF	TGTGCCAGCAGTCCCCAAGTTAGCAATCAGCCCCAGCATTTT
.	TRBJ2-1	.	TRBV20-1	CSARVPSPSGGPFF	TGCAGTGCTAGGGTCCCGTCCCCTTCCGGAGGGCCGTTCTTC
.	TRBJ1-6	.	TRBV7-6	CASSLSGRVYYNSPLHF	TGTGCCAGCAGCTTATCAGGCAGGGTCTACTATAATTCACCCCTCCACTTT
.	TRBJ1-2	medium-sized	TRBV20-1	CSARDAGNNYGYTF	TGCAGTGCTAGAGATGCAGGGAATAACTATGGCTACACCTTC
.	TRBJ2-3	.	TRBV20-1	CSASTRGASTDTQYF	TGCAGTGCTAGTACCCGAGGGGCTAGCACAGATACGCAGTATTTT
TRBD1	TRBJ1-2	medium-sized	TRBV5-1	CASATGGVSYGYTF	TGCGCCAGCGCCACAGGGGGAGTAAGTTATGGCTACACCTTC
TRBD1	TRBJ2-1	medium-sized	TRBV29-1	CSAGSGGSYNEQFF	TGCAGCGCAGGGTCAGGGGGCTCCTACAATGAGCAGTTCTTC
TRBD1	TRBJ2-7	.	TRBV19	CASRGQESYEQYF	TGTGCCAGCCGAGGACAGGAATCCTACGAGCAGTACTTC
.	TRBJ2-3	medium-sized	TRBV11-3	CASSLGDTQYF	TGTGCCAGCAGCTTAGGCGATACGCAGTATTTT
TRBD2	TRBJ2-1	medium-sized	TRBV19	CASSPNPYSGRRYNEQFF	TGTGCCAGTAGTCCCAACCCCTATAGCGGGAGAAGATACAATGAGCAGTTCTTC
.	TRBJ1-1	medium-sized	TRBV5-1	CASSLGGLSTEAFF	TGCGCCAGCAGCTTGGGAGGTCTTAGCACTGAAGCTTTCTTT
.	TRBJ1-1	medium-sized	TRBV20-1	CSAAPGLRNTEAFF	TGCAGTGCTGCGCCGGGACTCCGGAACACTGAAGCTTTCTTT
.	TRBJ1-2	medium-sized	TRBV5-1	CASSPGDFNYGYTF	TGCGCCAGCAGCCCGGGGGACTTTAACTATGGCTACACCTTC
TRBD2	TRBJ2-7	medium-sized	TRBV6-6	CASSYSNSPRLASGRLCEQYF	TGTGCCAGCAGTTACTCGAATTCCCCCCGGCTCGCTAGCGGGAGGCTTTGCGAGCAGTACTTC
TRBD2	TRBJ2-7	once	TRBV7-8	CASLAGFPSEQYF	TGTGCCAGTCTAGCGGGATTTCCCTCCGAGCAGTACTTC
.	TRBJ1-5	medium-sized	TRBV6-1	CASSRQGRSQPQHF	TGTGCCAGCAGTCGTCAGGGTCGGAGTCAGCCCCAGCATTTT
.	TRBJ2-7	.	TRBV12-3/TRBV12-4	CASSSSSYEQYF	.
.	TRBJ1-2	.	TRBV11-3	CASSPTSLTTGYGYTF	TGTGCCAGCAGTCCTACTAGCTTAACGACAGGCTATGGCTACACCTTC
TRBD1	TRBJ2-1	.	TRBV29-1	CSVGGTGYNEQFF	TGCAGCGTTGGGGGGACAGGTTACAATGAGCAGTTCTTC
.	TRBJ2-6	medium-sized	TRBV12-3/TRBV12-4	CASSQSASGANVLTF	TGTGCCAGCAGCCAATCGGCGTCTGGGGCCAACGTCCTGACTTTC
.	TRBJ2-5	medium-sized	TRBV12-3/TRBV12-4	CASRGPGYQETQYF	TGTGCCAGCAGAGGACCAGGGTACCAAGAGACCCAGTACTTC
TRBD1	TRBJ1-2	.	TRBV6-5	CASSYSAQGVDGYTF	TGTGCCAGCAGTTACTCGGCACAGGGGGTAGATGGCTACACCTTC